The 8 T cell receptor beta chains in this list originate from one sample, sequenced in a study of T cell responses to AZD1222 COVID-19 vaccine. The repertoire was sequenced with immunoSEQ multiplex PCR; TCRdb's copy has only in-frame clones and lacks some. The sample gives about 100,000 clones, over 90% of which show up once; more than 1.5% is in the top ten. The specimen comprised peripheral blood, sampled on day 0 of AZD1222 vaccination. The receptors come from an adult in good health.

The chain has TRBV30 and TRBJ1-5; 7 bases map to TRBD1. Germline V gene lookup returns CDR1 GTSNPN and CDR2 SVGIG (reference sequence). After removal of 0 bases from V and 7 bases from J, the junction contained 3 bases not matched to a gene. The CDR3 extends over 13 amino acids. CDR3 bases: TGTGCCTGGAGTGTACAGGGGAACCAGCCCCAGCATTTT. This codes for CAWSVQGNQPQHF.

J is TRBJ1-2 and V is TRBV30; TRBD1 aligns across 8 bases. Germline V gene lookup returns CDR1 GTSNPN and CDR2 SVGIG (reference sequence). The CDR3 covers 16 residues. V was pared by 0 bases and J by 1 base, with 7 bases of the junction left unmatched. This CDR3 is CAWSVRSTGVNYGYTF. Written as DNA, the CDR3 is TGTGCCTGGAGTGTACGTTCGACAGGGGTTAACTATGGCTACACCTTC.

The chain employs TRBV5-4 and TRBJ1-4, with 7 bases identical to TRBD1. The CDR3 sequence is 15 residues long. V lost 3 bases and J lost 5; bases outside the gene matches: 7. Germline lookup yields CDR1 SGHNT and CDR2 YYREEE (reference sequence). The CDR3 loop reads CASSSAGQMNEKLFF. CDR3 coding DNA: TGTGCCAGCAGCTCCGCGGGACAGATGAATGAAAAACTGTTTTTT.

CDR3 DNA: TGCAGCGTTGAACGGACTAGCGGGAGAAGGCCAATGAGCAGTTCAGGACAGTTCTTC. It codes for CSVERTSGRRPMSSSGQFF. The chain joins TRBV29-1 to TRBJ2-1; 13 bases match TRBD2. Germline V lookup: CDR1 SQVTM, CDR2 ANQGSEA. The junction had 23 bases not matched to a gene; V was cut back by 2 bases and J by 13 bases. This CDR3 has 19 amino acids.

The gene calls are TRBV3-1 (or the pseudogene TRBV3-2) and TRBJ2-7; the D is unclear. The V end lost 0 bases, the J end lost 2 bases, and 5 bases lay between the germline ends. Looked up from germline, CDR1 is LGHDT and CDR2 is YNNKEL (reference sequence). The CDR3 loop spans 13 amino acids. The chain's CDR3 is CASSQDLPYEQYF. The CDR3 coding sequence is TGTGCCAGCAGCCAAGATCTACCCTACGAGCAGTACTTC.

The CDR3 region has the DNA TGTGCCAGCTACCAGACAGGGGAAGGTGGTACTGAAGCTTTCTTT. This gives the protein CASYQTGEGGTEAFF. The chain carries TRBV3-1 (or the pseudogene TRBV3-2) and TRBJ1-1, with 8 bases matching TRBD1. The CDR3 totals 15 residues. The V segment lost 8 bases and the J segment 5 bases; nucleotides outside the gene matches: 13. Per germline, CDR1 LGHDT and CDR2 YNNKEL (reference sequence).

The chain uses TRBV11-2 and TRBJ2-1; no clear D. Germline CDR1 reads SGHAT; CDR2 reads FQNNGV. With 5 bases removed from V and 4 bases from J, the gap between germline ends came to 12 bases. CDR3 length: 14 residues. In DNA, the CDR3 is TGTGCCAGCAGCGGACCTCCGCTATACAATGAGCAGTTCTTC. This encodes CASSGPPLYNEQFF.

This clone was seen only once. The rearrangement uses TRBV5-4 and TRBJ1-2; weak D call: TRBD1 (5 bases). Germline lookup yields CDR1 SGHNT and CDR2 YYREEE (reference sequence). V shed 0 bases and J shed 4 bases, with 13 bases lying between them. CDR3 length: 15 amino acids. In DNA, the CDR3 is TGTGCCAGCAGCTTGGCTGAGGGGTCGGTCTATGGCTACACCTTC. Its translation is CASSLAEGSVYGYTF.